The present T cell receptor beta chain was sequenced within a study of T cell responses to AZD1222 COVID-19 vaccine. Study findings and constraints: Of the AZD1222 recipients, only 5 to 7 were seropositive at baseline.

TCRdb's copy holds only in-frame clones and misses some; the assay was immunoSEQ multiplex PCR. Counted here are about 180,000 clones, 80% to 90% occurring once; the ten biggest clones make up approximately 10%. Germline trimming cut 4 bases from V and 6 bases from J; bases unmatched to any gene: 10. Germline values: CDR1 SGDLS, CDR2 YYNGEE. CDR3 length: 15 amino acids. This clone has just a few counts. The antigen is undetermined. The V gene is TRBV9, the J gene TRBJ1-2, with TRBD1 matching 9 bases. The starting material was peripheral blood, obtained 28 days after the second AZD1222 dose. The source is an adult who received the AZD1222 COVID-19 vaccine. The DNA of the CDR3 is TGTGCCAGCAGCCTCTCGACAGGGGGGTATGATGGCTACACCTTC. Protein sequence: CASSLSTGGYDGYTF.